Reported below is one T cell receptor beta chain. The data belong to a study of OX40 agonist ivuxolimab in advanced cancers. Study-level information: Dose-escalation patients suffered from hepatocellular carcinoma, melanoma, renal cell or head and neck cancer.

The germline V gene encodes CDR1 SNHLY and CDR2 FYNNEI. This CDR3 has 15 residues. V lost 6 bases, J lost 6 bases, and 5 bases stayed unmatched. Profiling relied on immunoSEQ multiplex PCR, and the TCRdb table lists in-frame clones only, not all of them. This table has tens of thousands of clones, approximately 86% appearing once. The source is an adult with an advanced solid tumor such as melanoma, head and neck, liver or kidney cancer. This specimen consisted of CD4+ or CD8+ T cells sorted from blood, obtained in a trial of the OX40 agonist ivuxolimab. The chain combines TRBV2 with TRBJ2-3; 14 nucleotides match TRBD2. The CDR3, as DNA: TGTGCCAGCAGCTCCGGGACTAGCGGGGGTGATACGCAGTATTTT. The encoded protein is CASSSGTSGGDTQYF.